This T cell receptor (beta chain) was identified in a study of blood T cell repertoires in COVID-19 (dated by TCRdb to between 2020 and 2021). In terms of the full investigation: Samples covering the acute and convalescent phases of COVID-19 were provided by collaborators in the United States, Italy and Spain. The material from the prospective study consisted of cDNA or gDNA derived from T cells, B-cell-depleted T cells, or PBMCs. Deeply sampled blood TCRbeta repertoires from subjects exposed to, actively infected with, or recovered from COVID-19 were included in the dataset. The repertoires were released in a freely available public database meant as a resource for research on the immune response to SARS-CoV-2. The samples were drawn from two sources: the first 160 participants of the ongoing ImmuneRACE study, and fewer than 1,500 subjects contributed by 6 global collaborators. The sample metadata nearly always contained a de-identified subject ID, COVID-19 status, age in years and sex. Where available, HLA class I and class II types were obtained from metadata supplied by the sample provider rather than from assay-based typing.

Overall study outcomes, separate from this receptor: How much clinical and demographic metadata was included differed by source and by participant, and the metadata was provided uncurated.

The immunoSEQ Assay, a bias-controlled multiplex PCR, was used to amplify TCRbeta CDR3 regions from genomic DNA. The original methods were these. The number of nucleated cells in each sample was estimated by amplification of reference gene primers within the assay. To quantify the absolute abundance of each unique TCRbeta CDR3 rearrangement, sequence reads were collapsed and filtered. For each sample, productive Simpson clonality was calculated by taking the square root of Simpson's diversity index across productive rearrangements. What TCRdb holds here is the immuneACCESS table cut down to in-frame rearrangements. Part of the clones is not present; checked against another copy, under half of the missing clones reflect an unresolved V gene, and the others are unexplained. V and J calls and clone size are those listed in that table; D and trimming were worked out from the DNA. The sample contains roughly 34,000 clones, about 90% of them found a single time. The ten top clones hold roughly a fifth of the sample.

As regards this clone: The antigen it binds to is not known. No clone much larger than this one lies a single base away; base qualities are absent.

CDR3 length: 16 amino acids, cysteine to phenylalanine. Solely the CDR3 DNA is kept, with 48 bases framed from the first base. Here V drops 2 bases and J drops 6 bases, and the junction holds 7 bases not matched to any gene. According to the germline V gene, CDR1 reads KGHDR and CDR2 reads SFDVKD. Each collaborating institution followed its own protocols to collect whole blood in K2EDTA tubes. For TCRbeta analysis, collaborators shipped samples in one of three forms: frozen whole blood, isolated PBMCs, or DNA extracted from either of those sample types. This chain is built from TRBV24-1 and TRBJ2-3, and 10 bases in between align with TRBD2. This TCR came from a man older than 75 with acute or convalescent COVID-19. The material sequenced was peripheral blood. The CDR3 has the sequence CATSDYVAGGADTQYF. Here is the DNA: TGTGCCACCAGTGATTATGTAGCGGGGGGCGCGGATACGCAGTATTTT.